The entry below describes one T cell receptor beta chain. Its antigen remains unidentified. Germline V CDR1 and CDR2: SGHAT, FQNNGV. The V end lost 1 base, the J end lost 4 bases, and 13 bases lay between the germline ends. The CDR3 extends over 16 amino acids. Only in-frame clones appear in the TCRdb table, and some are missing; sequencing was by immunoSEQ multiplex PCR. The data show fewer than 150,000 clones, with over 80% seen just once and around 6.5% held by the top ten. These data are taken from a study of T cell responses to AZD1222 COVID-19 vaccine. Study results and caveats: Increases in Spike-specific TCR breadth and depth were seen after two AZD1222 doses. Nearly half of the spike-specific TCRs reportedly recognize variant regions that carry no mutations. Every sample of the repertoires postdated the peak T cell response. Clonal diversity was possibly underestimated; the donors were predominantly white British and more often female.

Material: peripheral blood, obtained 28 days after the second AZD1222 dose. The genes are TRBV11-2 and TRBJ1-4; TRBD1 might be the D (5 bases). The sequence came from an adult who received the AZD1222 COVID-19 vaccine. The CDR3 reads CASSLVPRGVNEKLFF. CDR3 DNA: TGTGCCAGCAGCTTAGTACCCAGAGGGGTTAATGAAAAACTGTTTTTT. The full variable domain, its missing parts supplied by reference TRBV11-2 and TRBJ1-4, is EAGVAQSPRYKIIEKRQSVAFWCNPISGHATLYWYQQILGQGPKLLIQFQNNGVVDDSQLPKDRFSAERLKGVDSTLKIQPAKLEDSAVYLCASSLVPRGVNEKLFFGSGTQLSVL.